Reported below is one T cell receptor (beta chain). This record comes from a study of blood T cell repertoires in COVID-19. Study in general: Both acute and convalescent COVID-19 samples were obtained from the United States, Italy and Spain.

Authors' processing steps: Amplification of reference gene primers was used by the study to estimate nucleated cell counts. The data were produced by immunoSEQ multiplex PCR, yet TCRdb's version contains in-frame clones alone and is incomplete. Clone size and the V and J calls come from that table; the DNA yielded D and trimming. The data contain roughly 350,000 clones, 70% to 90% of them seen just once; the ten biggest clones take up more than 3%. Per the germline V gene, CDR1 is MNHEY and CDR2 is SVGEGT. V lost 5 bases, J lost 3 bases, and 11 bases lay in between. CDR3 length: 13 residues. The chain is built from TRBV6-2 or TRBV6-3 and TRBJ2-7; unclear D gene. The source material was peripheral blood. The sequence derives from a woman in her forties or fifties with active or convalescent COVID-19. CDR3 amino acids: CASSTDTNYEQYF. The CDR3 nucleotides read TGTGCCAGCAGTACCGACACGAACTACGAGCAGTACTTC.